The T cell receptor beta chain under discussion was sequenced for a study of T cells in Graves' hyperthyroidism and ophthalmopathy. What was amplified from RNA transcripts were TCR beta CDR3 regions. Carried out on the TCR CDR3, a first-round RT-PCR used the HTBI primer set. TCRdb re-called the multiplex PCR reads with MiXCR, one entry per CDR3 protein. The table has over 200,000 distinct CDR3 sequences, more than 12% seen once. V lost 0 bases and J lost 4; bases outside the gene matches: 6. CDR3 length equals 17 residues. Looked up from germline, CDR1 is MGHRA and CDR2 is YSYEKL. About this clonotype itself: Its matching antigen is unknown.

General study results and limits: Most expanded thyroid clonotypes above 0.001 also appeared in blood. The model forecast ophthalmopathy, anticipating it by a median approximately 6.2 months before onset.

The rearrangement links TRBV4-1 to TRBJ2-1; 10 bases are shared with TRBD2. The clonotype was recovered from a woman aged 40-49 years with Graves' hyperthyroidism that later progressed to Graves' ophthalmopathy. Sequencing was done on a sample of blood. The CDR3 bases are TGCGCCAGCAGCCAAGATCTTTCTAGCGGGAGATACAATGAGCAGTTCTTC. Encoded protein: CASSQDLSSGRYNEQFF.